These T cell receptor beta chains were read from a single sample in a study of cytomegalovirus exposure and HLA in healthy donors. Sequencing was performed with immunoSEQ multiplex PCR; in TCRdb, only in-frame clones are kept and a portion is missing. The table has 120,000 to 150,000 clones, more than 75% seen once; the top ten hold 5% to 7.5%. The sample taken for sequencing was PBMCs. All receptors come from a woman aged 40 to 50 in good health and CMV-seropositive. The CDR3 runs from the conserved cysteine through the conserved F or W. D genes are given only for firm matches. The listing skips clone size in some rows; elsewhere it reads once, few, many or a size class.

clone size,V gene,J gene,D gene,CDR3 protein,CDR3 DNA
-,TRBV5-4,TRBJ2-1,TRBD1,CASSSTQTGGAGAEQFF,TGTGCCAGCAGCTCGACCCAGACAGGGGGTGCCGGGGCTGAGCAGTTCTTC
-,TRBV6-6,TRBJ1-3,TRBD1,CASSEDRGKRNTIYF,TGTGCCAGCAGTGAGGACAGGGGAAAAAGAAACACCATATATTTT
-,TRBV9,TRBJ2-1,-,CASSVGSGSYNEQFF,TGTGCCAGCAGCGTAGGTTCAGGGTCCTACAATGAGCAGTTCTTC
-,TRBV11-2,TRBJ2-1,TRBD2,CASSPPPGLAGVGYNEQFF,TGTGCCAGCAGCCCACCCCCCGGACTAGCGGGAGTGGGCTACAATGAGCAGTTCTTC
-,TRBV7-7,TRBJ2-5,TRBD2,CASSPGLAGARETQYF,TGTGCTAGCAGCCCGGGACTAGCGGGAGCGCGAGAGACCCAGTACTTC
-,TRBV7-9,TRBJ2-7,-,CASSFPGAYEQYF,TGTGCCAGCAGCTTCCCAGGGGCCTACGAGCAGTACTTC
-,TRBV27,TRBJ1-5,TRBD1,CASSLRGQGGHSNQPQHF,TGTGCCAGCAGTTTACGCGGACAGGGGGGACATAGCAATCAGCCCCAGCATTTT
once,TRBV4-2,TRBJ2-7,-,CASSQEAGANYEQYF,TGTGCCAGCAGCCAAGAGGCGGGGGCTAATTACGAGCAGTACTTC
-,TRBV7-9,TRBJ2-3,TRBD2,CASSPKGGDTQYF,TGTGCCAGCAGCCCGAAGGGAGGGGATACGCAGTATTTT
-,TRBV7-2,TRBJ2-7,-,CASSLDARGYEQYF,TGTGCCAGCAGCTTAGATGCTAGGGGTTACGAGCAGTACTTC
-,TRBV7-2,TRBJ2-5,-,CASSKSQETQYF,TGTGCCAGCAGCAAGAGTCAAGAGACCCAGTACTTC
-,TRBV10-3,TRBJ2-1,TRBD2,CAIRGSGSKPGEQFF,TGTGCCATCAGAGGTAGCGGGAGCAAGCCGGGTGAGCAGTTCTTC
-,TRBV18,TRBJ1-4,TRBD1,CASSLQGTGTNEKLFF,TGTGCCAGCTCTCTACAGGGGACAGGAACTAATGAAAAACTGTTTTTT
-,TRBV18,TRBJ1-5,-,CASSSGYTGNSNQPQHF,TGTGCCAGCTCATCGGGTTATACGGGGAATAGCAATCAGCCCCAGCATTTT
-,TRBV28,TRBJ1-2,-,CASSLLFGGPLQIYGYTF,TGTGCCAGCAGTCTCCTCTTCGGCGGTCCACTACAAATCTATGGCTACACCTTC
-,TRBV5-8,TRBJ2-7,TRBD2,CASSFQGGGYYEQYF,TGTGCCAGCAGCTTCCAAGGCGGGGGGTACTACGAGCAGTACTTC
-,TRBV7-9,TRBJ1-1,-,CASSLTVNTEAFF,TGTGCCAGCAGCTTAACGGTGAACACTGAAGCTTTCTTT
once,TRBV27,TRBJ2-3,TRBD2,CASSNPPTGRGVDTQYF,TGTGCCAGCAGTAACCCCCCTACTGGGAGGGGTGTGGATACGCAGTATTTT
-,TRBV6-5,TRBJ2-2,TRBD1,CASTDRGGTGELFF,TGTGCCAGCACCGACAGGGGGGGTACCGGGGAGCTGTTTTTT
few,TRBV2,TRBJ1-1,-,CASSGQLNTEAFF,TGTGCCAGCAGTGGACAGTTGAACACTGAAGCTTTCTTT
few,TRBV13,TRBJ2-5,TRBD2,CASSSRTSGVRETQYF,TGTGCCAGCAGCTCGCGGACTAGCGGAGTCAGGGAGACCCAGTACTTC
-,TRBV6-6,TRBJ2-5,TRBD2,CASSYGGVQGQETQYF,TGTGCCAGCAGTTACGGGGGGGTGCAAGGCCAAGAGACCCAGTACTTC
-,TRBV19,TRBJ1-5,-,CATLRTYTHSGNQPQHF,TGTGCCACCTTGAGAACCTATACCCATAGCGGCAATCAGCCCCAGCATTTT
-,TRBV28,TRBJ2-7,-,CASSFPGMIDEQYF,TGTGCCAGCAGTTTTCCGGGTATGATCGACGAGCAGTACTTC
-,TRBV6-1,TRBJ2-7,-,CAGRGSYEQYF,TGTGCCGGACGGGGGTCCTACGAGCAGTACTTC
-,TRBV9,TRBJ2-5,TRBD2,CASSVGAGGGETQYF,TGTGCCAGCAGCGTAGGCGCGGGAGGGGGTGAGACCCAGTACTTC
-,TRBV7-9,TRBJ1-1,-,CASSEGGNTEAFF,TGTGCCAGCAGTGAGGGCGGGAACACTGAAGCTTTCTTT
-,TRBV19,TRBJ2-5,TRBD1,CASSRTGVREETQYF,TGTGCCAGTAGTAGGACAGGAGTTCGGGAAGAGACCCAGTACTTC
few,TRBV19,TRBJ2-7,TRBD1,CASHDRGSYEQYF,TGTGCCAGTCACGACAGGGGCTCCTACGAGCAGTACTTC
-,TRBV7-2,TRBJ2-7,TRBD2,CASSYIAGAYKEQYF,TGTGCCAGCAGCTACATAGCGGGAGCTTATAAGGAGCAGTACTTC
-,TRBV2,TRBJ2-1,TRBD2,CASSTPLAGVFNEQFF,TGTGCCAGCAGTACCCCTCTGGCGGGAGTTTTCAATGAGCAGTTCTTC
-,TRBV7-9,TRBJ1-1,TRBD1,CASVPGQGADTEAFF,TGTGCCAGCGTCCCGGGACAGGGAGCCGACACTGAAGCTTTCTTT
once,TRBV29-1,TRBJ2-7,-,CSVEKETAQQYF,TGCAGCGTTGAAAAGGAGACAGCCCAGCAGTACTTC
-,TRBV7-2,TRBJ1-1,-,CASSIQGGNTEAFF,TGTGCCAGCAGCATCCAGGGTGGAAACACTGAAGCTTTCTTT
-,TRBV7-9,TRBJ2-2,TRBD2,CASSPRGSGMVTGELFF,TGTGCCAGCAGCCCCCGAGGTAGCGGGATGGTCACCGGGGAGCTGTTTTTT
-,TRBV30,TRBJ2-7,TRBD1,CAWSVPLTGIGYEQYF,TGTGCCTGGAGTGTACCTTTGACAGGGATAGGCTACGAGCAGTACTTC
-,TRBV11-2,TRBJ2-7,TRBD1,CASSDQGDEQYF,TGTGCCAGCAGCGATCAGGGGGACGAGCAGTACTTC
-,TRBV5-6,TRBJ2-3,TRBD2,CASSSRFSGSSDTQYF,TGTGCCAGCAGTTCCCGGTTTAGCGGGAGCTCAGATACGCAGTATTTT
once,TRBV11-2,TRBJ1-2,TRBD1,CASSVLGQGIWNGYTF,TGTGCCAGCAGCGTCCTCGGACAGGGAATTTGGAATGGCTACACCTTC
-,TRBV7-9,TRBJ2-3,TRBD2,CASSLPHGRASDTQYF,TGTGCCAGCAGCCTACCTCACGGGAGGGCCTCAGATACGCAGTATTTT
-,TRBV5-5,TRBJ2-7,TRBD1,CASSFRNTGAYEQYF,TGTGCCAGCAGCTTCCGTAACACAGGGGCCTACGAGCAGTACTTC
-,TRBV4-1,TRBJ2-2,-,CASSPGGGALFANTGELFF,TGCGCCAGCAGCCCTGGAGGAGGAGCCCTATTCGCGAACACCGGGGAGCTGTTTTTT
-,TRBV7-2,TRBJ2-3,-,CASSLVETDTQYF,TGTGCCAGCAGCTTAGTGGAGACAGATACGCAGTATTTT
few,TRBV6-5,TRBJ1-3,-,CASSYSVAGNTIYF,TGTGCCAGCAGTTATTCGGTGGCTGGAAACACCATATATTTT
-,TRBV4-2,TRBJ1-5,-,CASSPGTTYQPQHF,TGTGCCAGCAGTCCCGGGACAACGTATCAGCCCCAGCATTTT
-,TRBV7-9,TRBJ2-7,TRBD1,CSSSLWDSYEQYF,TGTTCCAGCAGCTTATGGGACAGCTACGAGCAGTACTTC
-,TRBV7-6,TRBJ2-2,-,CASSRSVQGNTGELFF,TGTGCCAGCAGCCGATCTGTCCAGGGGAACACCGGGGAGCTGTTTTTT
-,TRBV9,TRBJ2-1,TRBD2,CASSVGGTSRAEQFF,TGTGCCAGCAGCGTAGGAGGGACTAGTCGGGCTGAGCAGTTCTTC
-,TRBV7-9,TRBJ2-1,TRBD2,CASSLNRGRDEQFF,TGTGCCAGCAGCTTGAACCGGGGGAGGGATGAGCAGTTCTTC
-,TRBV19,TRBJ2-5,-,CASSIGSQETQYF,TGTGCCAGTAGTATTGGCAGCCAAGAGACCCAGTACTTC
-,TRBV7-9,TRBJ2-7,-,CASSFASVSYEQYF,TGTGCCAGCAGCTTTGCTAGCGTTTCCTACGAGCAGTACTTC
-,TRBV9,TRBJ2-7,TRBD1,CASSPRDRPYEQYF,TGTGCCAGCAGCCCCCGGGACAGACCCTACGAGCAGTACTTC
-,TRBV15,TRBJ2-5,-,CATSLGGPGKETQYF,TGTGCCACCAGCCTCGGGGGGCCGGGGAAAGAGACCCAGTACTTC
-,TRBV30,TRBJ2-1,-,CAWSVQGFNIEQFF,TGTGCCTGGAGTGTACAGGGATTTAACATTGAGCAGTTCTTC
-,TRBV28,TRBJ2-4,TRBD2,CASSSGTSGIGSKNIQYF,TGTGCCAGCAGCTCCGGGACTAGCGGGATCGGGAGCAAAAACATTCAGTACTTC
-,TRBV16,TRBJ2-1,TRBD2,CASSQRAGSSYNEQFF,TGTGCCAGCAGCCAGCGAGCGGGAAGCTCCTACAATGAGCAGTTCTTC
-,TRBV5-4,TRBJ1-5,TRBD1,CASSKDRGQDQPQHF,TGTGCCAGCAGCAAGGACAGGGGTCAGGATCAGCCCCAGCATTTT